This T cell receptor beta chain was captured by sequencing in a study of metastatic and nonmetastatic thyroid tumors. For the study at large: From malignant and benign thyroid patients, repertoires in blood and in tumor or nodule tissue were compared.

This clone was counted many times. What it binds is not known. Whole-study findings and limits: A significant increase in TCR beta diversity was reportedly seen in malignant thyroid tumors relative to benign nodules, in blood and tumor.

No patient received treatment before thyroid surgery. Original analysis: A classifier for distant metastasis in papillary thyroid cancer was constructed using CDR3 differences observed across clinicopathological groups. MiXCR was used by TCRdb to re-call the PCR reads. TCRdb's processing, not the authors' own work, is the source of the V and J calls. The data show 70,000 or so clones, with about 14% seen just once and approximately 6.1% held by the top ten. V was cut by 0 bases and J by 2 bases, with 8 bases left in between. Per the germline V gene, CDR1 is SEHNR and CDR2 is FQNEAQ (reference sequence). The CDR3 contains 14 residues.

Sample: blood. The TCR was taken from a male donor with papillary thyroid cancer or a benign thyroid nodule (not recorded which). Some clones in this sample may be carry-over from other donors' samples. The chain couples TRBV7-9 to TRBJ2-7; maybe TRBD1 (5 bases). CDR3 bases: TGTGCCAGCAGCTTAGCGGAACAGGCCTACGAGCAGTACTTC. Its protein product is CASSLAEQAYEQYF.